This TCR beta chain was identified in a study of CD8 T cells in Susac syndrome. The study sequenced TCR beta in blood CD8+ and CD4+ T cells. With random hexamers, roughly 0.45 to 1 ug RNA was reverse transcribed. immunoSEQ multiplex PCR amplified TCR beta CDR3 across 54 Vbeta, 13 Jbeta. TCRdb reprocessed the immunoSEQ multiplex PCR reads with MiXCR, giving one entry per CDR3 protein. The data contain 90,000 to 150,000 distinct CDR3 sequences, approximately 93% of them seen just once; the ten biggest clones take up about 0.087%. J was trimmed by 8 bases and V by 2 bases; bases with no gene match: 3. Per germline, CDR1 GTSNPN and CDR2 SVGIG (reference sequence). The CDR3 sequence is 13 residues long.

Sample: CD4+ T cells from PBMCs. This receptor was obtained from a human donor with multiple sclerosis. V and J are TRBV30 and TRBJ1-6, with 7 bases matching TRBD1. The CDR3 is CAWSKGGDSPLHF. As DNA, the CDR3 is TGTGCCTGGAGTAAAGGGGGCGATTCACCCCTCCACTTT.